Presented here are 2 T cell receptor beta chains from one specimen sequenced in a study of siplizumab effects on memory and regulatory T cells. Generated by immunoSEQ multiplex PCR, the TCRdb table keeps only in-frame clones and is missing some. This table has roughly 120,000 clones, less than 95% appearing once. The specimen was non-Treg CD4+ T cells sorted from blood. Receptors were obtained from a human donor in good health.

The rearrangement links TRBV7-9 to TRBJ1-1, with D uncertain. V lost 1 base and J lost 4, with 7 bases in between. CDR3 size: 13 residues. Germline V gene lookup returns CDR1 SEHNR and CDR2 FQNEAQ (reference sequence). The CDR3 spells CASSLETGTEAFF. The CDR3 coding sequence is TGTGCCAGCAGCTTAGAGACGGGCACTGAAGCTTTCTTT. The whole variable domain, remainder taken from reference TRBV7-9 and TRBJ1-1, is DTGVSQNPRHKITKRGQNVTFRCDPISEHNRLYWYRQTLGQGPEFLTYFQNEAQLEKSRLLSDRFSAERPKGSFSTLEIQRTEQGDSAMYLCASSLETGTEAFFGQGTRLTVV.

J is TRBJ1-2 and V is TRBV6-5; D not resolved. V was clipped by 0 bases and J by 0 bases, with 5 bases between them. The CDR3 loop spans 14 amino acids. Germline CDR1 is MNHEY and CDR2 is SVGAGI. Written as DNA, the CDR3 is TGTGCCAGCAGTTACTCGTCTGCTAACTATGGCTACACCTTC. Its protein is CASSYSSANYGYTF.